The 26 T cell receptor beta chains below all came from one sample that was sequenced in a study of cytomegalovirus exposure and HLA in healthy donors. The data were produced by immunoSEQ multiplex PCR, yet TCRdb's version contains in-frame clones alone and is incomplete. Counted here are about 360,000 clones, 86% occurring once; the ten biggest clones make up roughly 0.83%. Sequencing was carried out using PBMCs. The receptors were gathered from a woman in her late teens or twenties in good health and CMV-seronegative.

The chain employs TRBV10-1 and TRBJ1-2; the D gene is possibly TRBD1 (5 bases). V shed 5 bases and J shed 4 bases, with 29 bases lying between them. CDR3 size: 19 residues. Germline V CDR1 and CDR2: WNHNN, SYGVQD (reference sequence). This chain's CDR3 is CASSRTGPNNYVISYGYTF. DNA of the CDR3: TGCGCCAGCAGTCGTACAGGCCCTAATAACTATGTCATCAGCTATGGCTACACCTTC.

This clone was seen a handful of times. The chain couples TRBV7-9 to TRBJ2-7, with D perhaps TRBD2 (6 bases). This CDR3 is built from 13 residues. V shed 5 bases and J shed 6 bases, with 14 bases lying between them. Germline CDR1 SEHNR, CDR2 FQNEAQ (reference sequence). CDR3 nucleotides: TGTGCCAGCAGCCACCCGGGGGATGGCGAGCAGTACTTC. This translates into CASSHPGDGEQYF.

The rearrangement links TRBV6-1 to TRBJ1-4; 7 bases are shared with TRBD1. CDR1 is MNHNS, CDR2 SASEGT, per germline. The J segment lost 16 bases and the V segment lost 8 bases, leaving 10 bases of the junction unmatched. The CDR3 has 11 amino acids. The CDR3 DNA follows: TGTGCCAGCTTTACACCGGGACAGAGGTTTTTT. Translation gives CASFTPGQRFF.

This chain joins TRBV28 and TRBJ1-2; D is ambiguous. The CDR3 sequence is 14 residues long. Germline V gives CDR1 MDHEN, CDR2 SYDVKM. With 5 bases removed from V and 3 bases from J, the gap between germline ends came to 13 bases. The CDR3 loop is CASSTSTEYYGYTF. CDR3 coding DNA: TGTGCCAGCAGTACCTCAACAGAGTACTATGGCTACACCTTC.

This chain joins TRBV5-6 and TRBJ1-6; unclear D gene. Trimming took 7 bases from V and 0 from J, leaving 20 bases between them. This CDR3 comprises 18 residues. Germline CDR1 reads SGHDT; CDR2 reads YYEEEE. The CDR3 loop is CASAPYHLGSSYNSPLHF. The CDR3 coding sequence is TGTGCCAGCGCACCATATCACCTCGGGAGCTCCTATAATTCACCCCTCCACTTT.

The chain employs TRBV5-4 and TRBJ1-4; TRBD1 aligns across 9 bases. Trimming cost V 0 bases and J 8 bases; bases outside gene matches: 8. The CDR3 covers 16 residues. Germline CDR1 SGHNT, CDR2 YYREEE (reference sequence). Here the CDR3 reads CASSLASGQGDEKLFF. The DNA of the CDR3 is TGTGCCAGCAGCTTGGCCTCGGGACAGGGTGACGAAAAACTGTTTTTT.

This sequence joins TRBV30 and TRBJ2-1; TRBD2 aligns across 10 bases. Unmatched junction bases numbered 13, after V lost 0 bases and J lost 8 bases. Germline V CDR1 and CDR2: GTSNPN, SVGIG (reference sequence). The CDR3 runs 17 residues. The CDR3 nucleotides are TGTGCCTGGAGTGTCCTCACAGCGGGAGGGCCAACACATGAGCAGTTCTTC. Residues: CAWSVLTAGGPTHEQFF. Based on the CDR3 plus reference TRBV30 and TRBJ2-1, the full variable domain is SQTIHQWPATLVQPVGSPLSLECTVEGTSNPNLYWYRQAAGRGLQLLFYSVGIGQISSEVPQNLSASRPQDRQFILSSKKLLLSDSGFYLCAWSVLTAGGPTHEQFFGPGTRLTVL.

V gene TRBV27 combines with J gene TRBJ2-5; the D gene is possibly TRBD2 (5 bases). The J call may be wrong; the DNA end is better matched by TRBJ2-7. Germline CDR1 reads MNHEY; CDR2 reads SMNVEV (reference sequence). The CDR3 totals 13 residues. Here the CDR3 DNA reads TGTGCCAGCAGTTTGGCGGGTACCTACGAGCAGTACTTC. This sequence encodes CASSLAGTYEQYF.

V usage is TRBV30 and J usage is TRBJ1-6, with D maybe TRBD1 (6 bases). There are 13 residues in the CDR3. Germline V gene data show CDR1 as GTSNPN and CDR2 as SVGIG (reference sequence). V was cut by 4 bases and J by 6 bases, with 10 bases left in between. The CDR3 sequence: CAWTGTPNSPLHF. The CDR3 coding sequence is TGTGCCTGGACCGGGACACCTAATTCACCCCTCCACTTT.

The chain's CDR3 is CASSIQQSYEQYF. The CDR3 nucleotides are TGTGCCAGTAGTATACAACAGTCCTACGAGCAGTACTTC. This chain joins TRBV19 and TRBJ2-7; no reliable D call. The CDR3 has 13 amino acids. V was trimmed by 2 bases and J by 1 base, leaving 6 bases between them. Germline V lookup: CDR1 LNHDA, CDR2 SQIVND (reference sequence).

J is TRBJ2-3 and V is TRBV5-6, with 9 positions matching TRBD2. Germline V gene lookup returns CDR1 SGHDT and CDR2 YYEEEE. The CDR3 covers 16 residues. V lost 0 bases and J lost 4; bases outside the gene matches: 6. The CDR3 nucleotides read TGTGCCAGCAGCTTGGTCGGCGGGAGGGTCTCAGATACGCAGTATTTT. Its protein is CASSLVGGRVSDTQYF.

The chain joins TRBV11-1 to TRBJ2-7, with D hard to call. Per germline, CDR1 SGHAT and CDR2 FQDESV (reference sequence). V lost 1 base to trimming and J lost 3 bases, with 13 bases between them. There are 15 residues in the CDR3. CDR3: CASSLVVGQSYEQYF. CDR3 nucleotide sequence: TGTGCCAGCAGCTTAGTTGTTGGGCAGAGCTACGAGCAGTACTTC.

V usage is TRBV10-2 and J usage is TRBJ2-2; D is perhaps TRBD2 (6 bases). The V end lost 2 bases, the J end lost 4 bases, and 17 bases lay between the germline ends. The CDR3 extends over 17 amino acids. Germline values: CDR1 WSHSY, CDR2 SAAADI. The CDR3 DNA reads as TGCGCCAGCAGTGAGGTTTTGGGGGGATGGGTCACCGGGGAGCTGTTTTTT. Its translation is CASSEVLGGWVTGELFF.

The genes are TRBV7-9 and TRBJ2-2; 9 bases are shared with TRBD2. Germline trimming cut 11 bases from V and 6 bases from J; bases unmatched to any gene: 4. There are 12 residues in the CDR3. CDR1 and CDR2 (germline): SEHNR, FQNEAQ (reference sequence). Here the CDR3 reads CAGGRAAGELFF. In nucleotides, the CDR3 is TGTGCCGGCGGGAGGGCCGCCGGGGAGCTGTTTTTT. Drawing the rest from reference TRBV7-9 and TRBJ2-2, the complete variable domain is DTGVSQNPRHKITKRGQNVTFRCDPISEHNRLYWYRQTLGQGPEFLTYFQNEAQLEKSRLLSDRFSAERPKGSFSTLEIQRTEQGDSAMYLCAGGRAAGELFFGEGSRLTVL.

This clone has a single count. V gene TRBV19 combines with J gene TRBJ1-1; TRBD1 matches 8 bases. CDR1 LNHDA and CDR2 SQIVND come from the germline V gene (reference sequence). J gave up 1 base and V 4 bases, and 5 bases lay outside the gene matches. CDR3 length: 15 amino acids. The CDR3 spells CASSTTGGWNTEAFF. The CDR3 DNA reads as TGTGCCAGTAGTACTACAGGGGGATGGAACACTGAAGCTTTCTTT.

CDR3 protein: CASGGQGPQGTQYF. CDR3 DNA sequence: TGTGCCAGCGGAGGACAGGGCCCCCAGGGGACCCAGTACTTC. V usage is TRBV2 and J usage is TRBJ2-5; 8 nucleotides align to TRBD1. Germline trimming cut 8 bases from V and 7 bases from J; bases unmatched to any gene: 12. Germline V lookup: CDR1 SNHLY, CDR2 FYNNEI. The CDR3 spans 14 residues.

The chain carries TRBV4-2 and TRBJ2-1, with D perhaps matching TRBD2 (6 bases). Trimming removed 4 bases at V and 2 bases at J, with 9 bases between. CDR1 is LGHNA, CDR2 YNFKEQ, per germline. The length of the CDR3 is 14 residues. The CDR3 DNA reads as TGTGCCAGCAGCCTGGAGGGGACCTACAATGAGCAGTTCTTC. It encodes CASSLEGTYNEQFF.

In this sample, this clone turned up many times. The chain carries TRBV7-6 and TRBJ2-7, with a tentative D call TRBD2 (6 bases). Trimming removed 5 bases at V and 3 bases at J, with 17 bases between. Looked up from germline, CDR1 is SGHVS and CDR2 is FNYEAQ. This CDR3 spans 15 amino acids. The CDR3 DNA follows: TGTGCCAGCAGCGGCGGCAGAACGGGAGACTACGAGCAGTACTTC. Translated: CASSGGRTGDYEQYF.

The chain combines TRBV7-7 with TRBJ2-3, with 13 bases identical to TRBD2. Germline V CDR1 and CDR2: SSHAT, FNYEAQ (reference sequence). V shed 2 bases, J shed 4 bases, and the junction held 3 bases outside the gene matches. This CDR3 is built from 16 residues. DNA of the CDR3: TGTGCCAGCAGCTTATCCGGACTAGCGGGAGCAGATACGCAGTATTTT. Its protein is CASSLSGLAGADTQYF.

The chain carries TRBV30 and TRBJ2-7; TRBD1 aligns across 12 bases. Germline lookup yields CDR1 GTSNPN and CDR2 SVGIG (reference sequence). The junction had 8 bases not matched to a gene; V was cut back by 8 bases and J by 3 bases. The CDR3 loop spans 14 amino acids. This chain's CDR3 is CAGTGGARVYEQYF. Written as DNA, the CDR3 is TGTGCCGGGACAGGGGGCGCGAGGGTCTACGAGCAGTACTTC.

DNA of the CDR3: TGTGCCAGCAGCCCCGACAGTATGAACACTGAAGCTTTCTTT. This codes for CASSPDSMNTEAFF. The genes are TRBV7-9 and TRBJ1-1; D possibly corresponds to TRBD1 (5 bases). There are 14 residues in the CDR3. The germline gives CDR1 SEHNR, CDR2 FQNEAQ (reference sequence). V lost 5 bases and J 0 bases, leaving 10 bases between the germline ends.

The CDR3 spells CASSFHRDRGLYNSPLHF. CDR3 bases: TGTGCCAGCAGCTTCCACCGGGACAGGGGACTCTATAATTCACCCCTCCACTTT. This chain connects TRBV11-2 to TRBJ1-6; 10 bases agree with TRBD1. CDR1 is SGHAT and CDR2 is FQNNGV in the germline V gene. The CDR3 length is 18 residues. V lost 3 bases, J lost 3 bases, and 8 bases stayed unmatched.

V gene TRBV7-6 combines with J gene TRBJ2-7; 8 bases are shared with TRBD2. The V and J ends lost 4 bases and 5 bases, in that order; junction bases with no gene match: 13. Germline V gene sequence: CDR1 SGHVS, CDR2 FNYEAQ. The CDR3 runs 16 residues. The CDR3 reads CASSSDRVAGFNEQYF. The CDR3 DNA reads TGTGCCAGCAGCTCAGATAGGGTAGCGGGGTTCAACGAGCAGTACTTC.

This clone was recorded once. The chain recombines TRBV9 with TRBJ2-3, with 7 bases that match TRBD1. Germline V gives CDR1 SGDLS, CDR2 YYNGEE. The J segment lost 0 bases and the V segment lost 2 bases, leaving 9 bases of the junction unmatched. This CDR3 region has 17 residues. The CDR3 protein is CASSVGQSSRSTDTQYF. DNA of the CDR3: TGTGCCAGCAGCGTGGGACAGTCCTCACGTAGCACAGATACGCAGTATTTT.

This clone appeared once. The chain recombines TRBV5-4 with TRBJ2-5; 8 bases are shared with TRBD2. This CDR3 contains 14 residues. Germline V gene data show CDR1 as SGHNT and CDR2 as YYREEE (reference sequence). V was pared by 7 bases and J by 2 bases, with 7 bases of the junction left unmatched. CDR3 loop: CASGSLAGQETQYF. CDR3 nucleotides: TGTGCCAGCGGATCTTTAGCGGGACAAGAGACCCAGTACTTC.

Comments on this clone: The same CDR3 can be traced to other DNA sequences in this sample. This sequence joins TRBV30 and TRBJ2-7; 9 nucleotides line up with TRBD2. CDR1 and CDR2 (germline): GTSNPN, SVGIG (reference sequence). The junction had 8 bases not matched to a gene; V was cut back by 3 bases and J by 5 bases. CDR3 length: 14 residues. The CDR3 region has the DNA TGTGCCTGGAGGGTAGCGGGAGTGAACCACGAGCAGTACTTC. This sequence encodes CAWRVAGVNHEQYF.